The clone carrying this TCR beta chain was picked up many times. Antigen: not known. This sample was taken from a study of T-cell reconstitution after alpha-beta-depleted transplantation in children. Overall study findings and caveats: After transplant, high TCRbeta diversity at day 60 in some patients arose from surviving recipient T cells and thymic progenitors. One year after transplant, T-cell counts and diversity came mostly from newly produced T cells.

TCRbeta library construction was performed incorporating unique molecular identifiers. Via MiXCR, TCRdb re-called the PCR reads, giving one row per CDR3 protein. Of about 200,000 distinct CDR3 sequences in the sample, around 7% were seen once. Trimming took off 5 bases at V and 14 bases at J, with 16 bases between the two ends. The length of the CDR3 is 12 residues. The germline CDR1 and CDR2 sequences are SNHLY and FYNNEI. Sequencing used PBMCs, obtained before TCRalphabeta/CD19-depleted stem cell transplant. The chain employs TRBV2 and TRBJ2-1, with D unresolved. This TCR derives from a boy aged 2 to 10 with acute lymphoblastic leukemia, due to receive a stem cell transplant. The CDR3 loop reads CASSPGLVGEFF. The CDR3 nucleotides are TGTGCCAGCAGTCCAGGTCTAGTTGGGGAGTTCTTC.